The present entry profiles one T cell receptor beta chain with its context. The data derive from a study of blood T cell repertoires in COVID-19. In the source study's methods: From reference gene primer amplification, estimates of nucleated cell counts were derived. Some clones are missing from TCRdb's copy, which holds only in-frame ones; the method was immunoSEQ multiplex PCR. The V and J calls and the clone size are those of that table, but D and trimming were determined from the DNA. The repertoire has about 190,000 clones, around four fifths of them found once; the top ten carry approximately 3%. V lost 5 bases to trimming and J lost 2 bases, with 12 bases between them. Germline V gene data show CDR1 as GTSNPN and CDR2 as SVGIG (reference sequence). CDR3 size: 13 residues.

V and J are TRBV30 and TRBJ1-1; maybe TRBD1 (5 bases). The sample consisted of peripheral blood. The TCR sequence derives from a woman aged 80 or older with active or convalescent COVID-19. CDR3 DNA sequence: TGTGCCTGGGGCCAACAGGTAAACACTGAAGCTTTCTTT. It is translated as CAWGQQVNTEAFF.